This T cell receptor (beta chain) was sequenced in a study of cytomegalovirus exposure and HLA in healthy donors. The PCR employed 60 Vbeta primers together with 13 Jbeta primers. The repertoire was sequenced with immunoSEQ multiplex PCR; TCRdb's copy has only in-frame clones and lacks some. This sample contains 40,000 or so clones. Notes on this clone: What it binds is not known.

Whole-study results and caveats: Most subjects had HLA-A and HLA-B alleles reportedly predicted accurately by TCR beta sequences. Later analysis suggested most CMV-associated TCR beta chains were HLA-restricted.

The CDR3 runs 14 residues. Trimming removed 1 base from V and 0 bases from J, with 7 bases in between. Germline loops: CDR1 GTSNPN, CDR2 SVGIG (reference sequence). The specimen sequenced was PBMCs. The chain couples TRBV30 to TRBJ1-3; the D is unclear. The clonotype originates from a male donor in good health and CMV-seronegative. The CDR3 bases are TGTGCCTGGAGTGATTTGCGCTCTGGAAACACCATATATTTT. Its protein product is CAWSDLRSGNTIYF.